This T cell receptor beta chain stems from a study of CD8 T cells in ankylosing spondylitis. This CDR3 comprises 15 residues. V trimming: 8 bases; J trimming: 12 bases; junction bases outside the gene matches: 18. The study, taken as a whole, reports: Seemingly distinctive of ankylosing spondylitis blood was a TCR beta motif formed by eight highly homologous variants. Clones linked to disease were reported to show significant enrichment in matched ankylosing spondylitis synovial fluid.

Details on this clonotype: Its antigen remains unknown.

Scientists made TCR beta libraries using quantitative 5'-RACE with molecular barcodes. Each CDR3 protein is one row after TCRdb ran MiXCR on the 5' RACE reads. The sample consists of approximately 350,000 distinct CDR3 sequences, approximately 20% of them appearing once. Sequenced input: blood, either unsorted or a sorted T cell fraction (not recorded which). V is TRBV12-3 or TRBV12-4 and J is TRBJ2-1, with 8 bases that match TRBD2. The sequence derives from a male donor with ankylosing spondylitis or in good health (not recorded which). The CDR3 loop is CASLPGPPAGGGQFF. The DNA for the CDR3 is TGTGCCAGCCTCCCCGGGCCCCCCGCGGGGGGTGGGCAGTTCTTC.